Listed below are T cell receptor beta chains from one sample, sequenced in a study of blood T cell repertoires in COVID-19. Sequenced by immunoSEQ multiplex PCR; TCRdb stores in-frame clones only, minus some. The sample holds around 250,000 clones; roughly 80% are singletons and the top ten take 5%. Sequenced input: PBMCs or T cells enriched from blood (not recorded which). Every receptor here comes from a man in his forties who had been exposed to COVID-19. The CDR3 runs from the conserved cysteine through the conserved F or W. A D gene is named only where the DNA matches it firmly. Clone size appears in some rows only: once, few, many, or a class for an expanded clone.

clone_size	d_call	j_call	v_call	cdr3_aa	cdr3_nt
-	-	TRBJ2-7	TRBV20-1	CSASLRSYEQYF	TGCAGTGCTAGTCTCCGTTCCTACGAGCAGTACTTC
-	-	TRBJ1-1	TRBV11-1	CASSLAPGETEAFF	TGTGCCAGCAGCTTAGCGCCCGGGGAGACTGAAGCTTTCTTT
-	TRBD1	TRBJ1-2	TRBV5-4	CASSSLGQDLNYGYTF	TGTGCCAGCAGCTCGCTGGGACAGGACCTTAACTATGGCTACACCTTC
-	TRBD2	TRBJ2-7	TRBV4-1	CASRFHVAGYIYEQYF	TGCGCCAGCAGATTCCATGTAGCGGGATATATTTACGAGCAGTACTTC
-	TRBD1	TRBJ2-4	TRBV29-1	CSATVGDRGYIQYF	TGCAGCGCGACTGTGGGGGACAGGGGGTACATTCAGTACTTC
-	-	TRBJ1-5	TRBV11-2	CASSLDYRGNQPQHF	TGTGCCAGCAGCTTAGATTACAGGGGCAATCAGCCCCAGCATTTT
-	-	TRBJ2-3	TRBV12-3/TRBV12-4	CASKPTNTDTQYF	TGTGCCAGCAAACCAACTAACACAGATACGCAGTATTTT
-	TRBD2	TRBJ2-7	TRBV18	CASSLSGRLYEQYF	TGTGCCAGCTCCCTTAGCGGGAGATTGTACGAGCAGTACTTC
-	-	TRBJ2-7	TRBV2	CASRDYYEQYF	TGTGCCAGCAGGGACTACTACGAGCAGTACTTC
few	TRBD1	TRBJ2-1	TRBV19	CASSRTGPQFF	TGTGCCAGTAGCCGGACAGGGCCGCAGTTCTTC
few	-	TRBJ2-7	TRBV5-4	CASSPRTGTYEQYF	TGTGCCAGCAGCCCAAGGACGGGAACCTACGAGCAGTACTTC
few	TRBD1	TRBJ2-7	TRBV11-2	CASSLGGQRRYEQYF	TGTGCCAGCAGCTTAGGGGGACAGCGGCGCTACGAGCAGTACTTC
-	-	TRBJ1-2	TRBV7-2	CASSRSGTPNYGYTF	TGTGCCAGCAGCCGGAGTGGTACTCCTAACTATGGCTACACCTTC
-	-	TRBJ1-2	TRBV27	CASSTQGGRGYGYTF	TGTGCCAGCAGTACTCAGGGAGGAAGGGGCTATGGCTACACCTTC
once	-	TRBJ1-1	TRBV3-1/TRBV3-2	CASSQGGERSEAFF	TGTGCCAGCAGCCAAGGGGGGGAGAGGTCTGAAGCTTTCTTT
-	-	TRBJ2-3	TRBV11-2	CASSTSPTDTQYF	TGTGCCAGCAGCACTAGCCCCACAGATACGCAGTATTTT
few	-	TRBJ1-1	TRBV9	CASSVSGTEAFF	TGTGCCAGCAGCGTATCGGGAACTGAAGCTTTCTTT
-	TRBD1	TRBJ1-2	TRBV6-5	CASTTPGQGNYGYTF	TGTGCCAGCACCACTCCGGGACAGGGGAACTATGGCTACACCTTC
-	TRBD1	TRBJ2-7	TRBV7-6	CASSSRQGADEQYF	TGTGCCAGCAGCTCCAGACAGGGGGCGGACGAGCAGTACTTC
-	TRBD1	TRBJ1-4	TRBV5-4	CASSSGTANEKLFF	TGTGCCAGCAGCTCGGGGACAGCTAATGAAAAACTGTTTTTT
-	-	TRBJ1-2	TRBV27	CASSLRPLRGYGYTF	TGTGCCAGCAGTTTAAGGCCTCTAAGGGGCTATGGCTACACCTTC
-	-	TRBJ1-2	TRBV5-1	CASSVGRGGYTF	TGCGCCAGCAGCGTGGGGCGCGGTGGCTACACCTTC
few	TRBD2	TRBJ2-1	TRBV10-1	CASSRSGRAPDEQFF	TGCGCCAGCAGCCGCAGCGGGAGGGCCCCCGATGAGCAGTTCTTC
few	TRBD2	TRBJ2-7	TRBV5-4	CASSLSGSSYEQYF	TGTGCCAGCAGCTTGAGCGGGAGCTCCTACGAGCAGTACTTC
-	TRBD2	TRBJ2-1	TRBV6-2/TRBV6-3	CASSYSKLRELARYNEQFF	TGTGCCAGCAGTTACTCGAAGTTAAGGGAACTAGCGCGTTACAATGAGCAGTTCTTC
-	TRBD2	TRBJ2-1	TRBV20-1	CSASEGLAGGQDEQFF	TGCAGTGCTAGTGAAGGACTAGCGGGAGGACAGGATGAGCAGTTCTTC
-	-	TRBJ2-7	TRBV5-5	CASSFLQGSGEQYF	TGTGCCAGCAGCTTCCTTCAGGGTTCGGGTGAGCAGTACTTC
-	-	TRBJ2-1	TRBV4-2	CASSQDLEFEQFF	TGTGCCAGCAGCCAAGATTTGGAGTTTGAGCAGTTCTTC
-	-	TRBJ1-1	TRBV18	CASSPIGQMNTEAFF	TGTGCCAGCTCACCGATAGGACAGATGAACACTGAAGCTTTCTTT
-	-	TRBJ1-3	TRBV9	CASSPGRNSGNTIYF	TGTGCCAGCAGTCCCGGCAGGAACTCTGGAAACACCATATATTTT
-	TRBD1	TRBJ2-1	TRBV30	CAWSSGTASYNEQFF	TGTGCCTGGTCCTCCGGGACAGCGTCCTACAATGAGCAGTTCTTC
-	-	TRBJ1-3	TRBV10-3	CATQTGDSGNTIYF	TGTGCCACTCAGACAGGCGACTCTGGAAACACCATATATTTT
-	TRBD2	TRBJ2-5	TRBV11-3	CASSLEGSGTETQYF	TGTGCCAGCAGCTTAGAGGGCAGCGGGACAGAGACCCAGTACTTC
-	-	TRBJ2-7	TRBV4-1	CASSQGLFYEQYF	TGCGCCAGCAGTCAGGGGCTTTTCTACGAGCAGTACTTC
-	-	TRBJ2-3	TRBV5-1	CASSLAPGTDTQYF	TGCGCCAGCAGCTTGGCTCCGGGCACAGATACGCAGTATTTT
-	TRBD2	TRBJ2-1	TRBV11-3	CASSLIESSAGGPGEQFF	TGTGCCAGCAGCTTAATAGAGTCCTCAGCGGGAGGGCCCGGTGAGCAGTTCTTC
-	TRBD2	TRBJ2-1	TRBV7-9	CASSFKREPSYNEQFF	TGTGCCAGCAGCTTCAAGCGGGAGCCATCCTACAATGAGCAGTTCTTC
few	TRBD1	TRBJ1-2	TRBV6-5	CASSRQGVSGYTF	TGTGCCAGCAGTCGACAGGGAGTAAGTGGCTACACCTTC
once	TRBD1	TRBJ1-1	TRBV12-5	CASGLIGQVPRTEAFF	TGTGCTAGTGGTCTGATAGGACAGGTTCCTCGCACTGAAGCTTTCTTT